One and the same sample provided the 28 T cell receptor beta chains below, sequenced in a study of CD8 T cells in Susac syndrome. RNA was extracted with the RNeasy kit, and a quantity of roughly 0.45 to 1 ug was reverse transcribed using random hexamers. TCRdb redid the calling of the immunoSEQ multiplex PCR reads with MiXCR, one entry per CDR3 protein. The sample includes almost 450,000 distinct CDR3 sequences, around 85% of them seen just once. Sequenced: CD8+ T cells from PBMCs. The source is a human donor with multiple sclerosis.

V usage is TRBV7-2 and J usage is TRBJ1-6; D remains unclear. Trimming removed 0 bases from V and 5 bases from J, with 11 bases in between. This CDR3 spans 16 amino acids. Per the germline V gene, CDR1 is SGHTA and CDR2 is FQGNSA. The DNA of the CDR3 is TGTGCCAGCAGCTTAGCGCTGGAAAGGGATAATTCACCCCTCCACTTT. Encoded protein: CASSLALERDNSPLHF.

The CDR3 loop reads CASSEWRDPNEQFF. Written as DNA, the CDR3 is TGTGCCAGCAGTGAATGGCGGGACCCCAATGAGCAGTTCTTC. J is TRBJ2-1 and V is TRBV2; the D gene is possibly TRBD2 (6 bases). CDR1 is SNHLY, CDR2 FYNNEI, per germline. Deletions cut 2 bases from V and 6 bases from J, with 11 bases between. The CDR3 covers 14 residues.

The CDR3 protein is CASSPGGGRTSTDTQYF. The CDR3 coding sequence is TGTGCCAGCAGTCCGGGCGGGGGCCGAACTAGCACAGATACGCAGTATTTT. The V and J genes are TRBV28 and TRBJ2-3, with D maybe TRBD2 (7 bases). CDR3 length equals 17 residues. Trimming left V 5 bases short and J 0 bases short, with 18 bases between. The germline V gene has CDR1 MDHEN and CDR2 SYDVKM.

This chain's CDR3 is CASSPTGGYGELFF. Written as DNA, the CDR3 is TGTGCCAGCAGCCCGACAGGGGGATACGGGGAGCTGTTTTTT. This chain joins TRBV9 and TRBJ2-2; 9 nucleotides match TRBD1. The CDR3 has 14 residues. Trimming at V came to 4 bases and at J to 7 bases, leaving 5 bases not matched to a gene. CDR1 SGDLS and CDR2 YYNGEE come from the germline V gene.

The chain links TRBV28 to TRBJ2-7; D not certain. The germline V gene has CDR1 MDHEN and CDR2 SYDVKM. CDR3 length equals 13 residues. V dropped 3 bases and J dropped 3 bases, with 9 bases sitting between them. CDR3 coding DNA: TGTGCCAGCAGTTTTTCTATAGACTACGAGCAGTACTTC. It encodes CASSFSIDYEQYF.

J is TRBJ1-2 and V is TRBV2; the D gene is possibly TRBD1 (6 bases). The CDR3 contains 15 residues. Trimming pared 3 bases from V and 2 bases from J, leaving 13 bases between. Germline V gene data show CDR1 as SNHLY and CDR2 as FYNNEI. Written as DNA, the CDR3 is TGTGCCAGCAGTGAGGGTCGGGGGGCCAACTATGGCTACACCTTC. It encodes CASSEGRGANYGYTF.

This chain joins TRBV5-5 and TRBJ1-3; 8 bases align to TRBD1. V trimming: 4 bases; J trimming: 2 bases; junction bases outside the gene matches: 5. Per germline, CDR1 SGHKS and CDR2 YYEKEE (reference sequence). The CDR3 has 15 residues. The CDR3 protein is CASSQDRATGNTIYF. The DNA for the CDR3 is TGTGCCAGCAGCCAGGACAGGGCCACTGGAAACACCATATATTTT. The full variable domain, in which reference TRBV5-5 and TRBJ1-3 provide the parts outside the CDR3, is DAGVTQSPTHLIKTRGQQVTLRCSPISGHKSVSWYQQVLGQGPQFIFQYYEKEERGRGNFPDRFSARQFPNYSSELNVNALLLGDSALYLCASSQDRATGNTIYFGEGSWLTVV.

The chain links TRBV25-1 to TRBJ2-3; unclear D gene. Germline CDR1 MGHDK, CDR2 SYGVNS. The ends were cut back, 2 bases at V and 7 bases at J, with 4 bases in the middle. This CDR3 has 11 residues. CDR3 nucleotides: TGTGCCAGCAGTGAACAGCATACGCAGTATTTT. The encoded protein is CASSEQHTQYF.

The chain employs TRBV7-8 and TRBJ1-3; D gene ambiguous. This CDR3 is 16 amino acids long. Trimming took 0 bases from V and 0 from J, leaving 9 bases between them. CDR1 is SGHVS and CDR2 is FQNEAQ in the germline V gene. CDR3 sequence (DNA): TGTGCCAGCAGCTTAGCGGCTCATTACTCTGGAAACACCATATATTTT. Amino acid sequence: CASSLAAHYSGNTIYF.

V gene TRBV19 combines with J gene TRBJ2-3; unclear D gene. Germline V gene sequence: CDR1 LNHDA, CDR2 SQIVND (reference sequence). With 5 bases removed from V and 2 bases from J, the gap between germline ends came to 8 bases. This CDR3 has 13 residues. The CDR3 DNA sequence: TGTGCCAGTAGTCCGTACGACACAGATACGCAGTATTTT. This codes for CASSPYDTDTQYF. Supplemented by reference TRBV19 and TRBJ2-3, the full variable domain reads DGGITQSPKYLFRKEGQNVTLSCEQNLNHDAMYWYRQDPGQGLRLIYYSQIVNDFQKGDIAEGYSVSREKKESFPLTVTSAQKNPTAFYLCASSPYDTDTQYFGPGTRLTVL.

This clonotype appeared a single time. The rearrangement uses TRBV7-9 and TRBJ2-7, with D possibly being TRBD1 (6 bases). The V and J ends lost 5 bases and 3 bases respectively, with 17 bases between them. This CDR3 is 15 amino acids long. CDR1 and CDR2 from the germline V gene are SEHNR and FQNEAQ (reference sequence). This chain's CDR3 is CASSEQGNDLYEQYF. CDR3 bases: TGTGCCAGCAGCGAACAGGGAAATGATCTCTACGAGCAGTACTTC.

The V gene is TRBV5-5, the J gene TRBJ1-2, with TRBD1 as a possible D gene (5 bases). The germline V gene has CDR1 SGHKS and CDR2 YYEKEE (reference sequence). The V gene lost 0 bases and the J gene lost 5 bases, with 20 bases spanning the gap. The CDR3 covers 17 residues. The CDR3 is CASSLGGREWDSYGYTF. The CDR3 nucleotides read TGTGCCAGCAGCTTGGGTGGCAGGGAATGGGACTCTTATGGCTACACCTTC.

The chain combines TRBV6-5 with TRBJ1-1; D is possibly TRBD1 (6 bases). The CDR3 consists of 15 residues. The germline V gene encodes CDR1 MNHEY and CDR2 SVGAGI. The V end lost 2 bases, the J end lost 7 bases, and 17 bases lay between the germline ends. CDR3 in amino acids: CASSYLGGGGNEAFF. The CDR3 DNA reads as TGTGCCAGCAGTTACCTCGGGGGGGGCGGGAATGAAGCTTTCTTT.

This clonotype has just one count. The rearrangement links TRBV7-9 to TRBJ1-1, with D possibly being TRBD1 (5 bases). Germline V gene lookup returns CDR1 SEHNR and CDR2 FQNEAQ (reference sequence). CDR3 length equals 14 residues. V shed 7 bases and J shed 6 bases, with 18 bases lying between them. Here the CDR3 reads CASTQRAGSAEAFF. In DNA, the CDR3 is TGTGCCAGCACCCAACGTGCAGGGTCGGCTGAAGCTTTCTTT.

The chain couples TRBV10-2 to TRBJ2-5; 10 nucleotides align to TRBD2. Germline CDR1 is WSHSY and CDR2 is SAAADI. This CDR3 region has 15 residues. V trimming: 4 bases; J trimming: 2 bases; junction bases outside the gene matches: 4. In DNA form, the CDR3 reads TGCGCCAGCAGTGGAGCGGGAGGGGATCAAGAGACCCAGTACTTC. Translating gives CASSGAGGDQETQYF.

The J gene is TRBJ1-2, the V gene TRBV2; the D gene is possibly TRBD1 (5 bases). Trimming shortened V by 10 bases and J by 2 bases, and 8 bases separated the two germline ends. The CDR3 sequence is 11 residues long. Germline-derived CDR1 and CDR2 are SNHLY and FYNNEI. The CDR3 DNA sequence: TGTGCCACCCAGGGAAACTATGGCTACACCTTC. Its translation is CATQGNYGYTF.

The gene calls are TRBV14 and TRBJ2-1; D is undetermined. The V and J ends lost 4 bases and 8 bases respectively, with 9 bases between them. This CDR3 spans 12 amino acids. CDR1 SGHDN and CDR2 FVKESK come from the germline V gene. The CDR3 is CASSPVGDEQFF. The DNA for the CDR3 is TGTGCCAGCAGCCCAGTAGGAGATGAGCAGTTCTTC.

The chain employs TRBV4-1 and TRBJ1-1, with D uncertain. This CDR3 is 17 amino acids long. V was shortened by 3 bases and J by 2 bases, with 19 bases between the two germline ends. The germline CDR1 and CDR2 sequences are MGHRA and YSYEKL. The CDR3 spells CASSHSLLDAGNTEAFF. The CDR3 DNA is TGCGCCAGCAGCCACTCTTTACTAGACGCAGGCAACACTGAAGCTTTCTTT.

This rearrangement joins TRBV9 to TRBJ2-3, with a possible D match to TRBD2 (5 bases). V lost 0 bases and J 6 bases, leaving 14 bases between the germline ends. This CDR3 has 15 residues. Per germline, CDR1 SGDLS and CDR2 YYNGEE. The CDR3 loop is CASSVAVGEEDTQYF. The CDR3 nucleotides are TGTGCCAGCAGCGTAGCTGTGGGAGAAGAGGATACGCAGTATTTT.

This chain joins TRBV12-5 and TRBJ1-2; D not certain. The CDR3 runs 12 residues. V was shortened by 3 bases and J by 7 bases, with 9 bases between the two germline ends. In germline, CDR1 is LGHNT, CDR2 FRNRAP. CDR3 nucleotides: TGTGCTAGTGGTTTACCCCCGGGTGGCTACACCTTC. Its protein product is CASGLPPGGYTF.

The V gene is TRBV5-5, the J gene TRBJ2-7, with a weak D call TRBD1 (6 bases). CDR1 is SGHKS, CDR2 YYEKEE, per germline (reference sequence). Trimming removed 0 bases from V and 6 bases from J, with 7 bases in between. The CDR3 consists of 12 residues. The CDR3 nucleotides read TGTGCCAGCAGCTTGGAACAGGGCGAGCAGTACTTC. Translation gives CASSLEQGEQYF.

The V call is TRBV30, the J call TRBJ1-1; no clear D. The CDR3 extends over 11 amino acids. Trimming removed 4 bases at V and 7 bases at J, with 10 bases between. Germline V gene lookup returns CDR1 GTSNPN and CDR2 SVGIG (reference sequence). CDR3 sequence (DNA): TGTGCCTGGACGCCCAGCTATGAAGCTTTCTTT. Translating it yields CAWTPSYEAFF.

The chain has TRBV2 and TRBJ2-3, with D possibly being TRBD1 (6 bases). Looked up from germline, CDR1 is SNHLY and CDR2 is FYNNEI. The CDR3 is 15 amino acids. V dropped 4 bases and J dropped 0 bases, with 11 bases sitting between them. This CDR3 reads CASSAGQISTDTQYF. The CDR3 DNA sequence: TGTGCCAGCAGTGCCGGACAGATTAGCACAGATACGCAGTATTTT.

The V call is TRBV10-3, the J call TRBJ2-7; 16 bases match TRBD2. The junction had 7 bases not matched to a gene; V was cut back by 0 bases and J by 2 bases. The CDR3 contains 19 residues. Per the germline V gene, CDR1 is ENHRY and CDR2 is SYGVKD. This CDR3 reads CAISESGTSGRAKTYEQYF. CDR3 nucleotides: TGTGCCATCAGTGAGTCGGGGACTAGCGGGAGGGCCAAGACCTACGAGCAGTACTTC.

This chain connects TRBV6-1 to TRBJ1-1, with D maybe TRBD1 (6 bases). Trimming left V 8 bases short and J 0 bases short, with 19 bases between. CDR1 is MNHNS, CDR2 SASEGT, per germline. The CDR3 length is 16 residues. The CDR3 bases are TGTGCCAGCTATTTAGTCAGGGGTTGGATGAACACTGAAGCTTTCTTT. Translated: CASYLVRGWMNTEAFF.

The V and J genes are TRBV30 and TRBJ1-1; tentative D call: TRBD1 (5 bases). V was trimmed by 0 bases and J by 7 bases, leaving 9 bases between them. This CDR3 is built from 12 residues. The V gene's germline CDR1 is GTSNPN and CDR2 SVGIG (reference sequence). The CDR3 loop reads CAWSVVGLEAFF. The CDR3 DNA reads TGTGCCTGGAGTGTGGTGGGGCTTGAAGCTTTCTTT.

The chain links TRBV7-9 to TRBJ2-5; TRBD1 matches at 7 bases. Germline assignment: CDR1 SEHNR and CDR2 FQNEAQ (reference sequence). CDR3 length equals 17 residues. Trimming removed 6 bases from V and 1 base from J; junction bases left unmatched: 14. The CDR3 loop reads CASSSPHRGQLQETQYF. The CDR3 DNA reads TGTGCCAGCAGTTCACCCCACAGGGGCCAACTCCAAGAGACCCAGTACTTC. The complete variable domain, with remaining parts taken from reference TRBV7-9 and TRBJ2-5, reads DTGVSQNPRHKITKRGQNVTFRCDPISEHNRLYWYRQTLGQGPEFLTYFQNEAQLEKSRLLSDRFSAERPKGSFSTLEIQRTEQGDSAMYLCASSSPHRGQLQETQYFGPGTRLLVL.

This CDR3 is CAWSGDKMIAFF. The CDR3 coding sequence is TGTGCCTGGAGTGGGGACAAAATGATCGCTTTCTTT. The chain carries TRBV30 and TRBJ1-1; a weak D match, TRBD1 (6 bases). Trimming cost V 1 base and J 11 bases, with 14 bases left between them. The V gene's germline CDR1 is GTSNPN and CDR2 SVGIG (reference sequence). The CDR3 has 12 residues. Variable domain in full (rest from reference TRBV30 and TRBJ1-1): SQTIHQWPATLVQPVGSPLSLECTVEGTSNPNLYWYRQAAGRGLQLLFYSVGIGQISSEVPQNLSASRPQDRQFILSSKKLLLSDSGFYLCAWSGDKMIAFFGQGTRLTVV.